Below are 4 T cell receptor beta chains sequenced from a single sample in a study of cytomegalovirus exposure and HLA in healthy donors (dated 2017 in TCRdb). Library generation was performed with the immunoSEQ multiplex PCR assay. A mixture of 60 forward primers for TCR Vbeta segments and 13 reverse primers for TCR Jbeta segments was used in the multiplex PCR. In its TCRdb copy, this immuneACCESS table keeps in-frame sequences only and misses some clones. Where compared with another copy, unresolved V genes explain less than half of these, and the others have no known cause. The sample has fewer than 140,000 clones on record, about two thirds of them singletons. The ten largest clones represent about 0.8% of the sample. Sample: PBMCs. The source is a boy aged 5-17 years in good health and CMV-seronegative.

In this sample, this clone turned up a few times. CDR3 DNA: TGTGCCAGCAGCCTTCCGTGGACAGGGAATGGCTACACCTTC. Its protein is CASSLPWTGNGYTF. The rearrangement uses TRBV11-2 and TRBJ1-2; 8 nucleotides align to TRBD1. The J segment lost 6 bases and the V segment lost 5 bases, leaving 8 bases of the junction unmatched. The germline CDR1 and CDR2 sequences are SGHAT and FQNNGV. This CDR3 comprises 14 residues.

The genes are TRBV5-1 and TRBJ2-5; a possible D gene is TRBD1 (5 bases). Trimming removed 0 bases at V and 4 bases at J, with 13 bases between. This CDR3 has 15 residues. Germline values: CDR1 SGHRS, CDR2 YFSETQ. Here the CDR3 DNA reads TGCGCCAGCAGCTTGGTAGGGCAGGGTGGAGAGACCCAGTACTTC. Translated, it gives CASSLVGQGGETQYF. The full variable domain, with the rest looked up from reference TRBV5-1 and TRBJ2-5, is KAGVTQTPRYLIKTRGQQVTLSCSPISGHRSVSWYQQTPGQGLQFLFEYFSETQRNKGNFPGRFSGRQFSNSRSEMNVSTLELGDSALYLCASSLVGQGGETQYFGPGTRLLVL.

V usage is TRBV7-2 and J usage is TRBJ1-5; TRBD1 matches at 8 bases. CDR1 and CDR2 from the germline V gene are SGHTA and FQGNSA. The trim removed 5 bases at V and 7 bases at J, leaving 10 bases unmatched. The length of the CDR3 is 15 residues. The CDR3 sequence: CASSPIDRGRQPQHF. The CDR3 region has the DNA TGTGCCAGCAGCCCTATCGACAGGGGAAGGCAGCCCCAGCATTTT.

This clone has just one count. The DNA for the CDR3 is TGTGCCAGCAGGCCGGGACAGGACGGCCAGCCCCAGCATTTT. Its translation is CASRPGQDGQPQHF. The chain links TRBV2 to TRBJ1-5; 8 positions match TRBD1. CDR3 length: 14 amino acids. Per germline, CDR1 SNHLY and CDR2 FYNNEI. Losses at the gene ends were 6 bases for V and 7 bases for J; bases not matched to a gene: 8.